The 23 T cell receptor beta chains presented below share a single source sample, sequenced in a study of kidney transplant recipient with SARS-CoV-2 infection. TCRdb independently ran MiXCR on the reads; one entry per CDR3 protein. The table has approximately 250,000 distinct CDR3 sequences, around 30% seen once; the top ten hold roughly 7%. Material: a blood sample, obtained at baseline and around day 110 from a kidney transplant recipient. The receptor source for this set is a young adult male patient who had COVID-19 and was a kidney transplant recipient. Some T cells may be supplied by the graft donor.

This clonotype was recorded many times. The rearrangement joins TRBV27 to TRBJ2-7, with a tentative D call TRBD1 (6 bases). Germline V gene data show CDR1 as MNHEY and CDR2 as SMNVEV (reference sequence). Deletions cut 1 base from V and 7 bases from J, with 11 bases between. This CDR3 region has 13 residues. CDR3 coding DNA: TGTGCCAGCAGTTTATTAAGGGGGAGAGAGCAGTACGTC. It yields the protein CASSLLRGREQYV.

A note on this clonotype: A much larger clone lies a single base off, so this may be a read error. The chain employs TRBV28 and TRBJ1-5, with 7 bases aligning to TRBD1. The CDR3 contains 15 residues. Germline assignment: CDR1 MDHEN and CDR2 SYDVKM. The CDR3 DNA reads as TGTGCCGGCAGTATGGGGGACAGAAACAATCAGCCCCAGCATTTT. This codes for CAGSMGDRNNQPQHF. Combining the CDR3 with reference TRBV28 and TRBJ1-5 gives the whole variable domain DVKVTQSSRYLVKRTGEKVFLECVQDMDHENMFWYRQDPGLGLRLIYFSYDVKMKEKGDIPEGYSVSREKKERFSLILESASTNQTSMYLCAGSMGDRNNQPQHFGDGTRLSIL.

The V gene is TRBV8-2, the J gene TRBJ2-6. TRBV8-2 constitutes a pseudogene. This CDR3 spans 17 amino acids. The CDR3 DNA reads as TGTGGCGAACCTTTCAGGATAACACAAAGTCGGGCCAACGTCCGGACTTTC. It encodes CGEPFRITQSRANVRTF.

This clonotype was detected many times. For the CDR3, the DNA is TGTGCCAGCGACCAGGGTAGAGATGAAAAACTGTTTTTT. It encodes CASDQGRDEKLFF. The chain employs TRBV19 and TRBJ1-4; D possibly corresponds to TRBD1 (5 bases). The CDR3 spans 13 residues. Trimming took 9 bases from V and 6 from J, leaving 14 bases between them. Germline V gene lookup returns CDR1 LNHDA and CDR2 SQIVND (reference sequence).

On this clonotype: A much larger clone differs from this one at a single base, so this may be a read error. This chain links TRBV19 with TRBJ1-1, with unresolved D. Per germline, CDR1 LNHDA and CDR2 SQIVND (reference sequence). The CDR3 spans 13 residues. The CDR3 DNA reads TGTGCCGGTAGTATTGTGCCGAACACTGAAGCTTTCTTT. Its protein product is CAGSIVPNTEAFF.

This clonotype came up many times. The genes are TRBV24-1 and TRBJ1-1; the D is unclear. Trimming pared 3 bases from V and 0 bases from J, leaving 4 bases between. The CDR3 spans 13 residues. The germline V gene encodes CDR1 KGHDR and CDR2 SFDVKD. The CDR3 here is CATSDRMNTEAFF. Here the CDR3 DNA reads TGTGCCACCAGTGATCGAATGAACACTGAAGCTTTCTTT.

This clonotype was recorded many times. The rearrangement joins TRBV7-9 to TRBJ2-7; 7 nucleotides line up with TRBD2. Germline CDR1 SEHNR, CDR2 FQNEAQ (reference sequence). V was pared by 2 bases and J by 3 bases, with 7 bases of the junction left unmatched. The CDR3 has 15 amino acids. The CDR3 region is CASSLPFSGGYEQYF. The CDR3 DNA is TGTGCCAGCAGCTTACCATTCTCGGGGGGCTACGAGCAGTACTTC.

This clonotype has a count of ten or more. This chain connects TRBV5-5 to TRBJ1-2; unclear D gene. This CDR3 is 16 amino acids long. The V gene's germline CDR1 is SGHKS and CDR2 YYEKEE (reference sequence). The V gene lost 7 bases and the J gene lost 4 bases, with 23 bases spanning the gap. CDR3 sequence: CASRWGVSRKTYGYTF. CDR3 coding DNA: TGTGCCAGCCGGTGGGGTGTCTCGCGAAAGACCTATGGCTACACCTTC.

This clonotype was seen a single time. Possible read error: a much larger clone is one base away. This rearrangement joins TRBV11-2 to TRBJ2-2, with D maybe TRBD1 (5 bases). The CDR3 is 16 residues long. Germline lookup yields CDR1 SGHAT and CDR2 FQNNGV. The DNA for the CDR3 is TGTGCCAACAGCACGAAGGGGCGTTGGGACACCGGGGAGCTGTTTTTT. This translates into CANSTKGRWDTGELFF.

In this sample, this clonotype turned up many times. This chain connects TRBV19 to TRBJ1-4, with a possible D match to TRBD1 (6 bases). From germline, CDR1 is LNHDA and CDR2 SQIVND (reference sequence). V lost 5 bases to trimming and J lost 6 bases, with 10 bases between them. The length of the CDR3 is 13 residues. As DNA, the CDR3 is TGTGCCAGTAGTCGGACAGTCTATGAAAAACTGTTTTTT. The encoded protein is CASSRTVYEKLFF.

Note on this clonotype: A much more abundant neighbour one base away suggests this may be a read error. V and J are TRBV5-3 and TRBJ1-3; 8 nucleotides line up with TRBD1. TRBV5-3 is flagged as an ORF with uncertain function. The CDR3 has 17 amino acids. With V trimmed by 0 bases and J by 2 bases, 7 bases remained unmatched. CDR3: CARSLVYTGGTGNTIYF. CDR3 sequence (DNA): TGTGCCAGAAGCTTGGTGTACACAGGGGGAACTGGAAACACCATATATTTT.

The chain combines TRBV7-9 with TRBJ2-3, with 7 positions matching TRBD1. V gave up 4 bases and J gave up 0 bases; unmatched junction bases: 10. This CDR3 spans 17 amino acids. From germline, CDR1 is SEHNR and CDR2 FQNEAQ (reference sequence). In nucleotides, the CDR3 is TGTGCCAGCAGCTACCCGGGACAGCGACTAAGCACAGATACGCAGTATTTT. Its translation is CASSYPGQRLSTDTQYF.

About this clonotype: This sequence may be a read error, since a much larger clone differs from it by one base. The chain carries TRBV9 and TRBJ1-2; 7 bases fit TRBD1. The CDR3 is 13 amino acids. Germline CDR1 and CDR2: SGDLS and YYNGEE. J lost 5 bases, V lost 3 bases, and 4 bases had no gene match. The CDR3 loop reads CASSEQGRYGYTF. The CDR3 DNA sequence: TGTGCCAGCAGCGAACAGGGGAGGTATGGCTACACCTTC.

A word on this clonotype: This could be a read error, since a much larger clone is one nucleotide away. V gene TRBV5-4 combines with J gene TRBJ1-2; D is unresolved. CDR3 length: 16 residues. Germline V gene data show CDR1 as SGHNT and CDR2 as YYREEE (reference sequence). CDR3 in DNA: TGTACCAGCCTAACCAGCGTACCAGGAAAGACCTATGGCTACACCTTC. Translating it yields CTSLTSVPGKTYGYTF. Together with reference TRBV5-4 and TRBJ1-2, the CDR3 gives the full variable domain: ETGVTQSPTHLIKTRGQQVTLRCSSQSGHNTVSWYQQALGQGPQFIFQYYREEENGRGNFPPRFSGLQFPNYSSELNVNALELDDSALYLCTSLTSVPGKTYGYTFGSGTRLTVV.

This clonotype occurred many times. The chain carries TRBV6-5 and TRBJ2-7; D is perhaps TRBD1 or TRBD2 (6 bases each). In germline, CDR1 is MNHEY, CDR2 SVGAGI. Between the trimmed V and J ends, which lost 8 bases and 4 bases, there was a span of 18 bases. The CDR3 has 14 residues. The chain's CDR3 is CASWGRAGLYEQYF. CDR3 in DNA: TGTGCCAGCTGGGGGCGGGCGGGGTTATACGAGCAGTACTTC.

This clonotype was recorded many times. The chain employs TRBV3-1 and TRBJ2-7; a weak D match, TRBD1 (5 bases). Trimming stripped 1 base from V and 6 bases from J, with 13 bases between. This CDR3 has 14 amino acids. Per germline, CDR1 LGHDT and CDR2 YNNKEL (reference sequence). The CDR3 spells CASSQVGERSEQYF. DNA for the CDR3: TGTGCCAGCAGCCAAGTAGGGGAACGGAGCGAGCAGTACTTC.

As regards this clonotype: A read error may be the cause here, since a much bigger clone is one base away. The chain is built from TRBV2 and TRBJ1-5; D is undetermined. Germline-derived CDR1 and CDR2 are SNHLY and FYNNEI. The CDR3 contains 12 residues. This chain's CDR3 is CASSDGNHPQHF. DNA for the CDR3: TGTGCCAGCAGTGATGGCAATCACCCCCAGCATTTT.

This clonotype showed up many times. The chain couples TRBV28 to TRBJ1-2, with 9 bases lining up with TRBD1. After removal of 5 bases from V and 3 bases from J, the junction contained 10 bases not matched to a gene. Germline CDR1 is MDHEN and CDR2 is SYDVKM. The CDR3 loop spans 16 amino acids. CDR3 in DNA: TGTGCCAGCAGTCCCCCACAGGGGGCGTTTGACTATGGCTACACCTTC. This codes for CASSPPQGAFDYGYTF.

Worth noting for this clonotype: This may stem from a read error, because a much larger clone lies one nucleotide away. The chain recombines TRBV7-2 with TRBJ2-2; 7 bases agree with TRBD1. There are 15 residues in the CDR3. Germline CDR1 reads SGHTA; CDR2 reads FQGNSA. The DNA for the CDR3 is TGTGCCAGCAGCTTTCGACAGGGTTCGGACGGGGAGCTGGTTTTT. Residues: CASSFRQGSDGELVF. Full variable domain (rest looked up from reference TRBV7-2 and TRBJ2-2): GAGVSQSPSNKVTEKGKDVELRCDPISGHTALYWYRQSLGQGLEFLIYFQGNSAPDKSGLPSDRFSAERTGGSVSTLTIQRTQQEDSAVYLCASSFRQGSDGELVFGEGSRLTVL.

There are many counts of this clonotype. The V and J genes are TRBV5-4 and TRBJ1-2; D is unclear. V was trimmed by 5 bases and J by 4 bases, leaving 21 bases between them. The CDR3 totals 16 residues. Looked up from germline, CDR1 is SGHNT and CDR2 is YYREEE (reference sequence). The CDR3 DNA follows: TGTGCCAGCAGAGGATTCGTACCAGGAAAGACCTATGGCTACACCTTC. As protein: CASRGFVPGKTYGYTF.

This clonotype appeared many times. V usage is TRBV27 and J usage is TRBJ2-5, with TRBD1 identical over 8 bases. The V and J ends lost 2 bases and 4 bases, in that order; junction bases with no gene match: 3. Germline CDR1 reads MNHEY; CDR2 reads SMNVEV (reference sequence). This CDR3 is built from 14 residues. The CDR3, as DNA: TGTGCCAGCAGTTTAGCAGGGGGCAGAGAGACCCAGTACTTC. It encodes CASSLAGGRETQYF.

This clonotype has ten or more counts. CDR3 DNA sequence: TGTGCCAGCAGTTACTCGAAGTCACCGGGCCAGGAGACCCAGTACTTC. Encoded protein: CASSYSKSPGQETQYF. The V gene is TRBV6-5, the J gene TRBJ2-5; D gene unclear. The CDR3 loop spans 16 amino acids. The germline gives CDR1 MNHEY, CDR2 SVGAGI. Trimming pared 0 bases from V and 5 bases from J, leaving 16 bases between.

A word on this clonotype: This may be a read error, as it is one base from a much larger clone. This rearrangement joins TRBV6-6 to TRBJ1-2; D not certain. CDR3 length: 17 amino acids. Germline assignment: CDR1 MNHNY and CDR2 SVGAGI (reference sequence). CDR3: CASSGWQGGRKTYGHTF. DNA of the CDR3: TGTGCCAGCAGTGGATGGCAAGGTGGGAGAAAGACCTATGGCCACACCTTC.